This entry lists 2 T cell receptor beta chains sequenced from one sample in a study of blood T cell repertoires in COVID-19. Some clones are missing from TCRdb's copy, which holds only in-frame ones; the method was immunoSEQ multiplex PCR. The table shows 200,000 to 300,000 clones, with around 84% occurring only once. The specimen sequenced was peripheral blood. These receptors were taken from a man aged 35 to 55 who had recovered from COVID-19.

The genes are TRBV4-3 and TRBJ2-7, with a weak D call TRBD1 (6 bases). CDR3 size: 14 residues. Trimming removed 2 bases from V and 2 bases from J, with 10 bases in between. Germline CDR1 and CDR2: LGHNA and YSLEER. The CDR3 region is CASSQNQGTYEQYF. The DNA for the CDR3 is TGCGCCAGCAGCCAAAATCAGGGGACCTACGAGCAGTACTTC.

J is TRBJ2-2 and V is TRBV5-1, with a possible D match to TRBD2 (6 bases). CDR1 SGHRS and CDR2 YFSETQ come from the germline V gene. The CDR3 spans 14 residues. V lost 7 bases, J lost 1 base, and 11 bases lay in between. The CDR3 sequence is CASVARENTGELFF. CDR3 nucleotide sequence: TGCGCCAGCGTCGCGCGGGAGAACACCGGGGAGCTGTTTTTT.